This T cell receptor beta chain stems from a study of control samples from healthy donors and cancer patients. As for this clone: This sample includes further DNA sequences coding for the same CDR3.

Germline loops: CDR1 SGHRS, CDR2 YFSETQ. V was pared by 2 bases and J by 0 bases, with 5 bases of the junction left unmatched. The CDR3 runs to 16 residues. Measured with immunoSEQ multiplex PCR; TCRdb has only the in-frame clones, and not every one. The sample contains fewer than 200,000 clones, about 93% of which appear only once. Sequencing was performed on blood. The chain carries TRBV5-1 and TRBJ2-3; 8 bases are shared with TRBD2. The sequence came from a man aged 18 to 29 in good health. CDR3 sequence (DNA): TGCGCCAGCAGCTTTCTAGCGGGTGGTAGCACAGATACGCAGTATTTT. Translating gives CASSFLAGGSTDTQYF.